This T cell receptor (beta chain) was profiled in a study of blood T cells in healthy people across ages. Study-wide results and caveats: Long-lived donors exceeded aged donors in naive CD4+ cells and diversity.

In this sample, this clonotype turned up many times. Its target is not known. Trimming left V 7 bases short and J 0 bases short, with 13 bases between. Germline V CDR1 and CDR2: MNHEY, SVGEGT. There are 15 residues in the CDR3. A second PCR of about 7 to 12 cycles used a sample-barcoded 5' primer and a J-beta primer mix. At least 3 million CDR3-containing paired-end reads were obtained per sample. TCRdb ran MiXCR on the 5' RACE reads and lists one entry per CDR3 protein. The sample lists hundreds of thousands of distinct CDR3 sequences; 29% were seen once. PBMCs numbering at least 7 million were isolated per sample.

This sequence originates from a woman of 80 years or more in good health. Sequencing was performed on blood. The chain uses TRBV6-2 or TRBV6-3 and TRBJ2-1, with a weak D call TRBD2 (6 bases). For the CDR3, the DNA is TGTGCCAGCATACCGGACTATAGCTCCTACAATGAGCAGTTCTTC. Translating it yields CASIPDYSSYNEQFF.